Sequencing of this T cell receptor (beta chain) was carried out in a study of blood T cell repertoires in COVID-19. The assay was immunoSEQ multiplex PCR, and TCRdb's table has in-frame clones only and misses some. The data show around 480,000 clones, about nine tenths seen once. Per the germline V gene, CDR1 is SNHLY and CDR2 is FYNNEI. The CDR3 has 13 residues. After removal of 6 bases from V and 6 bases from J, the junction contained 7 bases not matched to a gene. This clone was seen just once. The sequenced sample consisted of PBMCs or T cells enriched from blood (not recorded which). This clonotype originated in a young woman who had recovered from COVID-19. The gene calls are TRBV2 and TRBJ2-7, with 8 bases matching TRBD1. The CDR3, as DNA: TGTGCCAGCAGGGGGACAGGAGCGGGCGAGCAGTACTTC. It translates to CASRGTGAGEQYF.